This TCR beta chain came from a study of blood T cell repertoires in COVID-19. Study background: Samples representing acute and convalescent COVID-19 were sourced from the United States, Italy and Spain. In each case, the material was cDNA or gDNA derived from T cells, B-cell-depleted T cells, or PBMCs.

Germline V gene lookup returns CDR1 SNHLY and CDR2 FYNNEI. The V and J ends lost 6 bases and 3 bases respectively, with 12 bases between them. The CDR3 has 14 amino acids. As originally analysed: Reference gene primer amplification in the assay estimated nucleated cell counts. The method was immunoSEQ multiplex PCR; TCRdb's version includes in-frame clones alone and lacks a portion of them. Clone size and V and J calls were adopted from that table, with D and trimming inferred from the DNA. Of a few hundred thousand clones in the sample, 86% are singletons; the top ten hold 2.2%. The sample comprised peripheral blood. This TCR was sampled from a woman in her forties or fifties with acute or convalescent COVID-19. The rearrangement joins TRBV2 to TRBJ1-5; D perhaps matches TRBD1 (5 bases). The CDR3 reads CASSRGGYNQPQHF. CDR3 bases: TGTGCCAGCAGCCGGGGGGGATACAATCAGCCCCAGCATTTT.